The following is a T cell receptor (beta chain) sequence with its context. What it binds is unknown. This specimen comes from a study of T cell repertoires and HLA-DP antigens. CDR3 length: 16 residues. Per germline, CDR1 SGHTA and CDR2 FQGNSA. With 4 bases clipped from V and 4 bases from J, the junction kept 9 bases outside the gene matches. Profiling relied on immunoSEQ multiplex PCR, and the TCRdb table lists in-frame clones only, not all of them. Seen here are approximately 100,000 clones, 86% observed once, and the top ten hold less than 2%. The sample comprised CD4+ T cells from PBMCs. The chain employs TRBV7-2 and TRBJ2-7, with 11 positions matching TRBD2. This receptor was taken from a man aged 50-60 years in good health and CMV-seronegative. The CDR3 coding sequence is TGTGCCAGCAGCTATCAGGGACTAGCGGAATTTTACGAGCAGTACTTC. This sequence encodes CASSYQGLAEFYEQYF.